This TCR beta chain was sequenced in a study of CDR3 diversity in severe acne. Each CDR3 protein is one row after TCRdb ran MiXCR on the PCR reads. In the table there are about 98,000 distinct CDR3 sequences, under 60% of which are singletons. This CDR3 spans 12 amino acids. Germline V gene data show CDR1 as PRHDT and CDR2 as FYEKMQ (reference sequence). Trimming removed 5 bases at V and 3 bases at J, with 8 bases between. The chain carries TRBV13 and TRBJ2-7, with a possible D match to TRBD1 (6 bases). The source of this sequence is a male donor with acne. What was sequenced was blood. As DNA, the CDR3 is TGTGCCAGCAGCGACAGGAGCTACGAGCAGTACTTC. As protein: CASSDRSYEQYF. Looking up the rest from reference TRBV13 and TRBJ2-7 gives the full variable domain: AAGVIQSPRHLIKEKRETATLKCYPIPRHDTVYWYQQGPGQDPQFLISFYEKMQSDKGSIPDRFSAQQFSDYHSELNMSSLELGDSALYFCASSDRSYEQYFGPGTRLTVT.